This paragraph covers one T cell receptor beta chain sequence. This clone was counted once. Its antigen has not been determined. Per-base quality was not reported, and no clone a single base away is much larger than it. V is reduced by 5 bases and J by 1 base, leaving a spacing of 11 bases between them. The CDR1 and CDR2 encoded by the germline V gene are SNHLY and FYNNEI. The CDR3 numbers 15 residues from cysteine through phenylalanine. Here the CDR3 DNA is all that survives: 45 bases in frame from base 1. The library was made by the immunoSEQ multiplex PCR assay. For the multiplex PCR, a mixture combining 60 forward primers for TCR Vbeta segments and 13 reverse primers for TCR Jbeta segments was used. Amplification of the CDR3 region of rearranged TCR beta genes was performed with a multiplex PCR assay on genomic DNA. The Illumina HiSeq System was used to sequence the amplified TCR beta libraries as 87-base-pair reads. Under the source paper's analysis protocol: In a later analysis, some 80 million unique TCR beta chains were counted across the roughly 670 repertoires, and around 11 million of these chains were shared by at least two donors. To remove PCR and sequencing errors, raw reads were error-corrected and collapsed into unique sequences using a nearest-neighbor algorithm that merged closely related sequences. To assign V, D and J gene segments, CDR3 sequences were aligned to IMGT reference sequences. For a sequence to be retained, a match of at least six nucleotides to both a V gene segment and a J gene segment was required. A rearrangement was called productive if the CDR3 had no stop codons and remained in frame with V and J, and every other rearrangement was called non-productive. CDR3 was defined according to IMGT convention as the region running from the second conserved V-encoded cysteine to the conserved J-encoded phenylalanine. Sequences without an unambiguous match to a single V gene segment were excluded from the earlier analysis of a few hundred of the donors. An earlier analysis of approximately 590 of the donors called V segments functional above 56.7% productive rearrangements and segregating when the between-donor standard deviation exceeded 5%. A statistical classification framework was built for diagnosing cytomegalovirus status from the catalog of TCR beta chain sequences. V and J gene assignment, in a later analysis, came from comparing TCR nucleotide sequences with IMGT/GENE-DB human TR gene sequences. In a later analysis, CDR3 sequences and most-parsimonious VDJ recombination scenarios were assigned using the TCRdist pipeline. In a later analysis, each TCR beta chain was defined by its CDR3 amino acid sequence together with its V-gene family, and reads without a unique V-gene family were excluded. To address suspected cross-contamination and a sequencing artifact, a later analysis removed under 600 highly shared, low-generation-probability nucleotide sequences. A later analysis calculated a clonal expansion index for each public chain from normalized within-repertoire ranks of inferred template counts. In a later analysis, generation probabilities were computed using a VDJ recombination model fitted to out-of-frame rearrangements, and the results were checked against IGoR. In a later analysis, TCR-TCR, TCR-HLA and TCR-CMV co-occurrence was scored with hypergeometric tests, and a repertoire-size bias correction was applied to TCR pairs. To estimate false discovery rates, a later analysis permuted the HLA or CMV assignments 20 times. In a later analysis, co-occurring TCRs were grouped using DBSCAN, and TCRdist sequence similarity was added for clustering within HLA-allele-positive subsets. Repertoires with fewer than 30,000 or more than 120,000 public chains, plus five repertoires with anomalous nucleotide sharing, were excluded from co-occurrence clustering. TCRdb's version of the immuneACCESS table is confined to in-frame rearrangements and falls short of the full clone set. An unresolved V gene accounts for under half of the shortfall where checked; the remainder is of unknown origin. V and J calls and clone size follow that table, whereas D and trimming were derived from the DNA. The sample data list fewer than 300,000 clones, and roughly 90% of these were observed just once. Together, the top ten hold 4% of the sample.

This sample was taken from a study of cytomegalovirus exposure and HLA in healthy donors (dated by TCRdb to the late 2010s). In the study overall: According to an earlier analysis of 550 to 700 of the donors, about 179 million T cells yielded some 120 million unique TCR beta sequences and approximately 300 Gb of sequence data. Among approximately 370 genotyped donors of the cohort, an average of approximately 240,000 unique TCR beta nucleotide sequences was sequenced per donor, of which about 20% were non-productive. Several DR-DQ haplotypes were handled as single units for association and clustering, since linkage in the cohort was strong. Among the roughly 380 genotyped donors, approximately 82% belonged to the genetic ancestry cluster associated with self-reported Caucasian donors. A later genetic analysis took genome-wide SNP genotypes for about 65% of the roughly 670 donors and used that subset as a discovery cohort. The study used immunosequencing to profile the T cell repertoires of some 600 subjects and linked those repertoires to cytomegalovirus serostatus. A later analysis re-examined previously published TCR beta repertoires from more than 650 donors and added high-resolution HLA genotyping to investigate patterns of TCR occurrence. Every repertoire in the discovery cohort had been generated on one and the same sequencing platform. Donor age, sex, ethnicity and CMV serostatus were compiled together with the repertoire data. In the later analysis, no new phenotypic data were used to find candidate immune exposures; instead, reliance was placed on TCR beta sequences and their occurrence across donors. In addition to the first cohort of 666 subjects, a separate validation cohort of approximately 130 different subjects was used. Typing coverage differed by locus: A, B, C, DRB1 and DQB1 were typed in roughly 620-640 donors, DQA1 in 522, DPA1 in 600 to 610, and DPB1 in roughly 470. The study combined high-throughput TCR immunosequencing, statistical association of individual TCRs with disease status, and machine learning to predict cytomegalovirus infection status. In an earlier analysis of 587 of the donors, high-throughput TCR beta sequencing was used to judge whether each TCR beta V gene segment behaved as functional or pseudogenic. The aim of the study was to test whether cataloging public T cell receptors could identify signatures of past pathogen exposure. An early release covering 550 to 700 HLA-typed donors comprised approximately 300 gigabases of sequencing data and around 80 million unique TCR sequences. Both class I and class II loci were covered by HLA typing, at four-digit resolution. The paper as a whole reports these results and caveats: In a later genetic analysis, fewer N-insertions in productive TCRs were reported among donors in an Asian-associated ancestry cluster than the roughly 700-donor mean. CMV serostatus was the only immune exposure information available for the cohort. A cluster of highly shared sequence variants was judged likely to be a technical artifact of the sequencing pipeline. Only TCR beta chains were sequenced in this cohort, and the absence of alpha or paired-chain data limited detectable features. Because some donors lacked HLA typing at each locus, the association tests relied only on the typed subset. According to a later analysis, parvovirus B19, influenza, CMV and Epstein-Barr virus appeared linked to several top co-occurrence clusters. At a false discovery rate of 0.05, a later analysis linked around 17,000 TCR beta sequences to specific HLA alleles. In vitro tests confirmed that a few of the cytomegalovirus-associated TCR beta chains recognize cytomegalovirus antigens. A later genetic analysis associated a missense DCLRE1C variant with V-gene and J-gene trimming of TCR beta chains, and an independent cohort replicated the association. Across donors, most TCR sequences were observed very rarely, whereas some public TCRs were present in many individuals. Broadly in line with IMGT annotations, most TCR beta V segments showed up in productive rearrangements about 90% or about 30% of the time in an earlier analysis of several hundred of the donors. Most CMV-associated TCR beta chains appeared to be HLA-restricted in a later analysis, and the HLA associations seemed to be driven largely by CMV exposure. In a later analysis, HLA-associated TCR beta chains were found to be more clonally expanded and to have lower generation probabilities than equally common non-associated chains. Linkage disequilibrium might explain the correlated functional status among segregating V segments, but an unknown experimental factor could not be ruled out. A further reported finding was that TCR beta sequences accurately predicted the HLA-A and HLA-B alleles for most subjects in the first cohort. The authors suggested that the approach could potentially be generalized to other disease states and immunological phenotypes. The classifier was reported to diagnose cytomegalovirus status with high specificity and sensitivity in both the original cohort and the validation cohort. A later analysis found that TCR association rates varied across HLA loci, with DRB1 alleles showing the most associated TCRs and HLA-C alleles the fewest. Strong co-occurrence of HLA alleles, especially DR and DQ, made assigning TCR associations to individual alleles difficult. The 87-base-pair reads could not distinguish some IMGT-functional V segments, including TRBV6-2 and TRBV6-3, so those segments were excluded. In the study, about 150 TCR beta chains were listed as associated with cytomegalovirus. Presence/absence analyses assumed roughly uniform sequencing depth across donors, an assumption that may not hold. The earlier analysis of fewer than 750 of the donors excluded some 15 rarely observed V segments, including chromosome 9 orphons, because counts were too low.

The cohort was made up of 500 to 800 healthy bone marrow donors. All cohort members were sampled while nominally healthy, although unrecorded immune exposures were likely present. The donor tested CMV seropositive, placing the donor among the roughly 300 seropositive members of the cohort. A peripheral blood sample was provided by each donor, and peripheral blood mononuclear cells were used for TCR beta sequencing. The Qiagen DNeasy Blood Extraction Kit was used to extract genomic DNA from the blood cell samples. This clonotype was obtained from a man in his forties in good health and CMV-seropositive. Source material: PBMCs. The rearranged segments are TRBV2 and TRBJ2-2; perhaps TRBD1 is the D gene, with 6 bases matching. The CDR3 amino acid sequence is: CASSNDRLNTGELFF. The DNA is TGTGCCAGCAGTAATGACAGGTTGAACACCGGGGAGCTGTTTTTT.